Listed below are T cell receptor beta chains from one sample, sequenced in a study of T cells in Graves' hyperthyroidism and ophthalmopathy. TCRdb itself ran the multiplex PCR reads through MiXCR, one entry per CDR3 protein. This sample has hundreds of thousands of distinct CDR3 sequences, with roughly 15% found just once. Sequences were obtained from blood. The receptors originated from a woman aged 35 to 49 with Graves' ophthalmopathy. CDR3s include the opening cysteine and the closing phenylalanine or tryptophan. Each record gives: clone size, D gene, J gene, V gene, CDR3 protein, CDR3 DNA. D genes are given only for firm matches. Rows give clone size only sometimes, using once, few, many, or a class for an expanded clone.

>many|TRBD2|TRBJ2-7|TRBV28
CASNPLATPYEQYF
TGTGCCAGCAATCCACTAGCGACTCCCTACGAGCAGTACTTC
>many|TRBD1|TRBJ1-1|TRBV6-4
CASGGAPDREAWNTEAFF
TGTGCCAGCGGCGGGGCCCCCGACAGGGAGGCATGGAACACTGAAGCTTTCTTT
>many|TRBD2|TRBJ2-5|TRBV27
CASSGKGLAGVEETQYF
TGTGCCAGCAGTGGGAAAGGACTAGCGGGAGTGGAAGAGACCCAGTACTTC
>many|TRBD1|TRBJ1-5|TRBV12-3/TRBV12-4
CASSSGGRFQPQHF
TGTGCCAGCAGTTCAGGGGGCAGGTTTCAGCCCCAGCATTTT
>many|TRBD2|TRBJ2-7|TRBV28
CASSTGGTNSYEQYF
TGTGCCAGCAGTACCGGCGGGACTAACTCCTACGAGCAGTACTTC
>many|TRBD2|TRBJ2-7|TRBV9
CASSPSGNSGVYEQYF
TGTGCCAGCAGCCCCTCCGGGAATAGCGGGGTCTACGAGCAGTACTTC
>NA|NA|TRBJ1-5|TRBV19
CASRGNSNQPQHF
TGTGCCAGTAGAGGGAATAGCAATCAGCCCCAGCATTTT
>many|NA|TRBJ2-5|TRBV7-2
CASSSSRETQYF
TGTGCCAGCAGCTCCTCCAGGGAGACCCAGTACTTC
>many|TRBD1|TRBJ2-6|TRBV7-6
CASSSGTAISGANVLTF
TGTGCCAGCAGCTCCGGGACAGCCATCTCTGGGGCCAACGTCCTGACTTTC
>NA|NA|TRBJ2-2|TRBV3-1
CASSGGGGLGTGELFF
TGTGCCAGCAGCGGCGGTGGGGGGCTGGGCACCGGGGAGCTGTTTTTT
>many|NA|TRBJ2-7|TRBV14
CASSFRDPGHEQYF
TGTGCCAGCAGCTTTCGGGACCCTGGCCACGAGCAGTACTTC
>many|NA|TRBJ1-2|TRBV6-5
CATMIIDGLYGYTF
TGTGCCACCATGATAATCGACGGGCTCTATGGCTACACCTTC
>many|NA|TRBJ2-2|TRBV10-3
CAIRISGRGTGELFF
TGTGCCATCAGGATTAGCGGAAGGGGGACCGGGGAGCTGTTTTTT
>many|TRBD1|TRBJ1-5|TRBV28
CASEAGGLRQPQHF
TGTGCCAGCGAAGCAGGGGGTTTAAGACAGCCCCAGCATTTT
>many|TRBD1|TRBJ1-2|TRBV2
CASRGQGAKNYGYTF
TGTGCCAGCAGGGGACAGGGGGCTAAGAACTATGGCTACACCTTC
>many|NA|TRBJ2-2|TRBV29-1
CSVVNQAQGELFF
TGCAGCGTTGTGAATCAGGCGCAAGGGGAGCTGTTTTTT
>few|NA|TRBJ2-5|TRBV20-1
CSALLPDAAQETQYF
TGCAGTGCCCTACTCCCGGACGCCGCGCAAGAGACCCAGTACTTC
>many|TRBD1|TRBJ2-2|TRBV12-3/TRBV12-4
CASSLPGQGITGELFF
TGTGCCAGCAGTTTACCGGGACAGGGTATCACCGGGGAGCTGTTTTTT
>few|NA|TRBJ2-2|TRBV12-3/TRBV12-4
CASSFGSAGELFF
TGTGCCAGCAGTTTTGGTTCGGCCGGGGAGCTGTTTTTT
>many|NA|TRBJ2-7|TRBV29-1
CSVKNFYEQYF
TGCAGCGTAAAGAATTTCTACGAGCAGTACTTC
>many|NA|TRBJ1-5|TRBV6-1
CASTLGDQPQHF
TGTGCCAGCACCTTGGGGGATCAGCCCCAGCATTTT
>many|NA|TRBJ2-7|TRBV28
CASSSSPGYEQYF
TGTGCCAGCAGTTCCTCTCCCGGGTACGAGCAGTACTTC
>NA|NA|TRBJ1-1|TRBV10-3
CAISEFGGRLSEAFF
TGTGCCATCAGTGAGTTCGGGGGGCGGCTCTCTGAAGCTTTCTTT
>many|TRBD2|TRBJ2-1|TRBV28
CASSSGGLAGGGVYNEQFF
TGTGCCAGCAGCTCGGGTGGACTAGCGGGAGGAGGGGTATACAATGAGCAGTTCTTC
>many|NA|TRBJ2-5|TRBV2
CASTGDQETQYF
TGTGCCAGCACGGGAGACCAAGAGACCCAGTACTTC